These T cell receptor beta chains were read from a single sample in a study of T cells in Graves' hyperthyroidism and ophthalmopathy. TCRdb ran MiXCR on the multiplex PCR reads and lists one entry per CDR3 protein. The sample has about 600,000 distinct CDR3 sequences; more than 15% are singletons. The sequenced sample consisted of blood. The source is a woman between 35 and 50 years old with Graves' ophthalmopathy. CDR3s leave out the opening cysteine and the closing phenylalanine or tryptophan. Fields, in order: D gene, V gene, J gene, CDR3 length, CDR3 protein. D genes are given only for firm matches.

-	TRBV19	TRBJ1-6	12	ASSREGNNSPLH
-	TRBV7-3	TRBJ1-1	15	ASSLTALGGGNTEAF
TRBD1	TRBV24-1	TRBJ2-2	13	ATSDFGQGTGELF
-	TRBV2	TRBJ2-2	12	ASSILQDTGELF
TRBD1	TRBV19	TRBJ1-1	13	ASSIIDRVGTEAF
-	TRBV7-9	TRBJ1-5	11	ASSLSQDQPQH
TRBD2	TRBV5-1	TRBJ2-7	12	ASSTLAGGGEQY
TRBD2	TRBV6-1	TRBJ2-2	13	ASRRSSGDYGELF
-	TRBV20-1	TRBJ2-5	13	SARDSGHREETQY
-	TRBV2	TRBJ1-1	12	ASSGRWGNTEAF
TRBD1	TRBV6-5	TRBJ1-1	14	ASSYSEGALNTEAF
TRBD2	TRBV13	TRBJ2-3	17	ASSLEGTSGSPSTDTQY
TRBD2	TRBV27	TRBJ2-3	18	ARSRLGLAGVPRSTDTQY
-	TRBV6-1	TRBJ2-7	13	ASRPLSSNKLEQY
-	TRBV5-5	TRBJ1-6	13	ASSFDPRINSPLH
-	TRBV6-1	TRBJ1-2	12	ASRDLGRLEGYT
-	TRBV19	TRBJ2-5	13	ASSPQGGDVETQY
TRBD1	TRBV30	TRBJ2-7	13	AWSDRDRGSYEQY
-	TRBV12-3/TRBV12-4	TRBJ2-2	13	ASSAGGAGAGELF
-	TRBV7-6	TRBJ1-2	14	ASSPGSRRGAYGYT
-	TRBV15	TRBJ1-4	12	ATSRDRIQEKLF
-	TRBV3-1	TRBJ2-1	11	ASSQEVVGEQF
-	TRBV6-2/TRBV6-3	TRBJ2-5	13	ASSYGGPDSGTQY
-	TRBV3-1	TRBJ2-5	13	ASSQGHNAGQTQY
-	TRBV2	TRBJ2-3	12	ASRLGTGPDTQY
TRBD1	TRBV12-3/TRBV12-4	TRBJ2-4	14	ASSGGQAELGNIQY
TRBD2	TRBV4-1	TRBJ2-5	16	ASSQETLAGGLQETQY
-	TRBV29-1	TRBJ1-1	12	SVVRGTSNTEAF
TRBD1	TRBV2	TRBJ2-7	13	ASNNPGQGFYEQY
-	TRBV29-1	TRBJ1-5	9	SVGEDQPQH
-	TRBV6-1	TRBJ1-2	13	ASSEGQASDYGYT
-	TRBV3-1	TRBJ1-2	13	ASSLNGPGFYGYT